Listed here is a single T cell receptor (beta chain). This entry comes from a study of cytomegalovirus exposure and HLA in healthy donors. Both 60 Vbeta primers and 13 Jbeta primers went into the PCR. The table came from immunoSEQ multiplex PCR; TCRdb's copy has only in-frame clones and leaves some out. Here the sample table reports around 75,000 clones. The TCR was taken from a man aged 50 to 59 in good health and CMV-seropositive. Sample: PBMCs.

CDR3 in amino acids: CASSSSGPIGGYTF. As DNA, the CDR3 is TGTGCCAGCAGCTCCAGCGGGCCAATCGGTGGCTACACCTTC. The V call is TRBV7-9, the J call TRBJ1-2; D is ambiguous. There are 14 residues in the CDR3. The V gene's germline CDR1 is SEHNR and CDR2 FQNEAQ (reference sequence). V lost 4 bases to trimming and J lost 7 bases, with 16 bases between them.